The entry that follows covers one T cell receptor (beta chain) sequence. The sample has other DNA sequences that encode this CDR3 too. Sequencing was performed with immunoSEQ multiplex PCR; in TCRdb, only in-frame clones are kept and a portion is missing. The table shows approximately 75,000 clones, with 95% to 98% occurring only once. V was trimmed by 2 bases and J by 2 bases, leaving 6 bases between them. The CDR3 spans 13 residues. Germline V gene lookup returns CDR1 SGHNT and CDR2 YENEEA. These data come from a study of technical replicates of blood from four donors. The V and J genes are TRBV11-3 and TRBJ1-1; D call uncertain. The material sequenced was T cells isolated from PBMCs. This sequence originates from a human donor in good health. In DNA, the CDR3 is TGTGCCAGCAGCTTAACACGTAACACTGAAGCTTTCTTT. Residues: CASSLTRNTEAFF.